Presented here are 20 T cell receptor beta chains from one specimen sequenced in a study of shared clonotypes between healthy human individuals. TCRdb's copy holds only in-frame clones and misses some; the assay was immunoSEQ multiplex PCR. The sample records nearly 750,000 clones, 72% being singletons. The sample was memory CD4+ T cells sorted from blood. The sample's subset: CD45RA-negative fraction. These receptors came from a woman aged 25 to 39 in good health.

V and J are TRBV4-1 and TRBJ2-7; 9 bases are a match to TRBD2. The CDR3 loop spans 17 amino acids. The germline CDR1 and CDR2 sequences are MGHRA and YSYEKL. The ends lost 4 bases at V and 5 bases at J; junction bases unmatched: 15. CDR3 in DNA: TGCGCCAGCAGCCCACTGGGGGTAGCGGGAGCGTCAGACGAGCAGTACTTC. This gives the protein CASSPLGVAGASDEQYF.

The chain is built from TRBV10-3 and TRBJ2-1; possible D gene TRBD2, 6 bases. This CDR3 comprises 11 residues. CDR1 is ENHRY, CDR2 SYGVKD, per germline. The V end lost 6 bases, the J end lost 9 bases, and 9 bases lay between the germline ends. The CDR3 spells CAISNGGEQFF. As DNA, the CDR3 is TGTGCCATCAGCAACGGGGGTGAGCAGTTCTTC.

This chain joins TRBV5-1 and TRBJ1-2; D unresolved. V was trimmed by 0 bases and J by 4 bases, leaving 7 bases between them. CDR1 and CDR2 from the germline V gene are SGHRS and YFSETQ. The CDR3 has 13 residues. The CDR3 here is CASSLDKLYGYTF. For the CDR3, the DNA is TGCGCCAGCAGCTTGGACAAGCTCTATGGCTACACCTTC.

The table lists this clone with a few counts. The V gene is TRBV11-2, the J gene TRBJ1-1; TRBD1 matches 10 bases. The CDR3 totals 15 residues. Trimming cost V 6 bases and J 1 base; bases outside gene matches: 5. CDR1 SGHAT and CDR2 FQNNGV come from the germline V gene. The CDR3 spells CASRGTGVANTEAFF. DNA of the CDR3: TGTGCCAGCAGGGGGACAGGGGTGGCGAACACTGAAGCTTTCTTT.

The chain links TRBV11-2 to TRBJ1-1; a possible D gene is TRBD1 (5 bases). Trimming took off 0 bases at V and 4 bases at J, with 12 bases between the two ends. Germline assignment: CDR1 SGHAT and CDR2 FQNNGV. The CDR3 is made up of 15 amino acids. The CDR3 sequence: CASSLDSTGFTEAFF. Written as DNA, the CDR3 is TGTGCCAGCAGCTTAGATAGCACAGGCTTCACTGAAGCTTTCTTT.

Regarding this clone: The sample carries other DNA sequences with the same CDR3. The genes are TRBV7-2 and TRBJ2-5; D is unclear. Germline V lookup: CDR1 SGHTA, CDR2 FQGNSA. Trimming took off 5 bases at V and 1 base at J, with 11 bases between the two ends. This CDR3 contains 14 residues. CDR3 in DNA: TGTGCCAGCAGCCTTAAAGCCTTCCAAGAGACCCAGTACTTC. It encodes CASSLKAFQETQYF.

This chain uses TRBV30 with TRBJ2-5, with D perhaps TRBD2 (6 bases). The end of the DNA aligns better with TRBJ2-7, so the J call may be wrong. Germline V CDR1 and CDR2: GTSNPN, SVGIG (reference sequence). The CDR3 length is 12 residues. CDR3 protein: CAWRATRYEQYF. The DNA for the CDR3 is TGTGCCTGGAGAGCGACTAGATACGAGCAGTACTTC.

The chain is built from TRBV9 and TRBJ2-2, with a possible D match to TRBD1 (6 bases). Trimming cost V 3 bases and J 6 bases, with 18 bases left between them. Germline V lookup: CDR1 SGDLS, CDR2 YYNGEE. The CDR3 consists of 16 residues. Here the CDR3 reads CASSGGHGRVSGELFF. CDR3 DNA: TGTGCCAGCAGCGGGGGACATGGGCGGGTCTCCGGGGAGCTGTTTTTT.

The chain uses TRBV7-2 and TRBJ2-7, with D perhaps matching TRBD2 (5 bases). CDR3 size: 14 residues. The germline CDR1 and CDR2 sequences are SGHTA and FQGNSA. V was pared by 2 bases and J by 2 bases, with 10 bases between. In DNA, the CDR3 is TGTGCCAGCAGCTTAAGTGAGGGAACCTACGAGCAGTACTTC. It yields the protein CASSLSEGTYEQYF.

The genes are TRBV29-1 and TRBJ2-5; tentative D call: TRBD2 (5 bases). This CDR3 comprises 13 residues. Deletions cut 6 bases from V and 5 bases from J, with 16 bases between. Per the germline V gene, CDR1 is SQVTM and CDR2 is ANQGSEA. The CDR3 loop reads CSVQLVLFETQYF. For the CDR3, the DNA is TGCAGCGTCCAACTAGTCCTTTTTGAGACCCAGTACTTC.

This chain connects TRBV2 to TRBJ1-2, with D possibly TRBD1 on 5 matching bases. Germline V gene sequence: CDR1 SNHLY, CDR2 FYNNEI. Trimming took 4 bases from V and 7 from J, leaving 13 bases between them. This CDR3 is 13 amino acids long. CDR3 protein: CASSVRDTGGYTF. CDR3 nucleotide sequence: TGTGCCAGCAGTGTCAGGGATACGGGTGGCTACACCTTC.

This chain connects TRBV28 to TRBJ1-5; D is unclear. The ends were cut back, 5 bases at V and 3 bases at J, with 11 bases in the middle. The CDR3 is made up of 14 amino acids. CDR1 and CDR2 (germline): MDHEN, SYDVKM. The CDR3 sequence: CASSPHGVNQPQHF. The CDR3 region has the DNA TGTGCCAGCAGTCCCCACGGGGTCAATCAGCCCCAGCATTTT.

This chain uses TRBV2 with TRBJ2-1; 8 nucleotides align to TRBD1. Germline-derived CDR1 and CDR2 are SNHLY and FYNNEI. The CDR3 is made up of 15 amino acids. V trimming: 3 bases; J trimming: 4 bases; junction bases outside the gene matches: 5. This chain's CDR3 is CASSETGERYNEQFF. The CDR3 nucleotides are TGTGCCAGCAGTGAGACAGGGGAACGATACAATGAGCAGTTCTTC.

The chain joins TRBV27 to TRBJ2-7; 8 nucleotides match TRBD2. In germline, CDR1 is MNHEY, CDR2 SMNVEV (reference sequence). V gave up 4 bases and J gave up 5 bases; unmatched junction bases: 10. The CDR3 extends over 15 amino acids. CDR3 sequence: CASSSPSGSIDEQYF. CDR3 DNA: TGTGCCAGCAGTTCCCCAAGCGGGAGTATCGACGAGCAGTACTTC.

This clone has only one observation. This rearrangement joins TRBV10-3 to TRBJ1-4; D may be TRBD1 (6 bases). V was pared by 6 bases and J by 0 bases, with 23 bases between. Germline-derived CDR1 and CDR2 are ENHRY and SYGVKD. This CDR3 is 19 amino acids long. This CDR3 reads CAISRTASASRATNEKLFF. CDR3 sequence (DNA): TGTGCCATCAGCCGGACAGCCTCAGCCAGCCGGGCAACTAATGAAAAACTGTTTTTT.

This chain links TRBV10-3 with TRBJ1-2; D is unresolved. Trimming stripped 0 bases from V and 8 bases from J, with 7 bases between. CDR1 is ENHRY and CDR2 is SYGVKD in the germline V gene. This CDR3 region has 12 residues. The chain's CDR3 is CAISESALGYTF. CDR3 nucleotide sequence: TGTGCCATCAGTGAGTCAGCTCTCGGCTACACCTTC.

The V and J genes are TRBV12-2 and TRBJ2-6; the table gives TRBD1 as D, unverified against the DNA. TRBV12-2 is a pseudogene. The CDR3 is 21 amino acids. CDR3 DNA: TGTGCAAGTCGCTTAGTATCAGCTATTCGGGACAGGGCTTCTGGGGCCAACGTCCTGACTTTC. Its translation is CASRLVSAIRDRASGANVLTF.

The CDR3 here is CASSEWTRLGGELFF. The DNA of the CDR3 is TGTGCCAGCAGTGAGTGGACTAGATTGGGCGGGGAGCTGTTTTTT. The chain uses TRBV6-4 and TRBJ2-2; 7 positions agree with TRBD2. Germline V gene sequence: CDR1 MRHNA, CDR2 SNTAGT. There are 15 residues in the CDR3. Unmatched junction bases numbered 8, after V lost 3 bases and J lost 7 bases.

The chain couples TRBV7-7 to TRBJ2-7, with D tentatively TRBD1 or TRBD2 (5 bases each). This CDR3 contains 13 residues. Trimming left V 4 bases short and J 6 bases short, with 13 bases between. Germline CDR1 is SSHAT and CDR2 is FNYEAQ (reference sequence). CDR3 in amino acids: CASSYDGASEQYF. CDR3 sequence (DNA): TGTGCCAGCAGCTATGACGGGGCCTCCGAGCAGTACTTC.

The chain links TRBV28 to TRBJ2-1; a weak D match, TRBD2 (6 bases). Germline V gene data show CDR1 as MDHEN and CDR2 as SYDVKM. The CDR3 is made up of 15 amino acids. Trimming stripped 4 bases from V and 1 base from J, with 11 bases between. The CDR3 sequence: CASSSGGRSYNEQFF. CDR3 sequence (DNA): TGTGCCAGCAGTTCCGGGGGAAGGTCCTACAATGAGCAGTTCTTC.